One and the same sample provided the 26 T cell receptor beta chains below, sequenced in a study of control samples from healthy donors and cancer patients. Clones were read by immunoSEQ multiplex PCR, and TCRdb kept only the in-frame ones, dropping some. The sample shows roughly 88,000 clones, 80% to 95% of them seen only once. Input material: blood. These TCRs come from a woman aged 25 to 39 in good health.

The genes are TRBV7-9 and TRBJ1-2; D gene ambiguous. This CDR3 has 13 amino acids. Germline CDR1 reads SEHNR; CDR2 reads FQNEAQ (reference sequence). V was trimmed by 4 bases and J by 8 bases, leaving 14 bases between them. The DNA for the CDR3 is TGTGCCAGCAGCTCCGCCGCCGAGCTGGGCTACACCTTC. It yields the protein CASSSAAELGYTF.

The V gene is TRBV5-1, the J gene TRBJ1-1; weak D call: TRBD1 (6 bases). Germline V gene lookup returns CDR1 SGHRS and CDR2 YFSETQ. V was trimmed by 4 bases and J by 0 bases, leaving 22 bases between them. This CDR3 is built from 18 residues. The CDR3 bases are TGCGCCAGCAGCACCCAGAAGGGGGGCCCGACGGTGAACACTGAAGCTTTCTTT. It codes for CASSTQKGGPTVNTEAFF.

This clone has a single count. J is TRBJ2-5 and V is TRBV30; D is ambiguous. Germline V gene sequence: CDR1 GTSNPN, CDR2 SVGIG (reference sequence). The ends were cut back, 0 bases at V and 5 bases at J, with 7 bases in the middle. This CDR3 has 12 amino acids. The CDR3 region has the DNA TGTGCCTGGAGTGTATCTGGGGAGACCCAGTACTTC. Protein: CAWSVSGETQYF.

The rearrangement joins TRBV6-2 or TRBV6-3 to TRBJ2-2; TRBD1 matches at 8 bases. The CDR3 has 14 residues. The V segment lost 4 bases and the J segment 4 bases; nucleotides outside the gene matches: 2. The germline gives CDR1 MNHEY, CDR2 SVGEGT. CDR3 nucleotide sequence: TGTGCCAGCAGTTCTGGGACAGGCACCGGGGAGCTGTTTTTT. Translation: CASSSGTGTGELFF.

The V gene is TRBV5-1, the J gene TRBJ1-3; D remains unclear. CDR1 SGHRS and CDR2 YFSETQ come from the germline V gene. Trimming left V 0 bases short and J 4 bases short, with 11 bases between. The CDR3 totals 15 residues. The CDR3 coding sequence is TGCGCCAGCAGCTTGGATGGGGATCTAGGAAACACCATATATTTT. Its translation: CASSLDGDLGNTIYF. Drawing the rest from reference TRBV5-1 and TRBJ1-3, the complete variable domain is KAGVTQTPRYLIKTRGQQVTLSCSPISGHRSVSWYQQTPGQGLQFLFEYFSETQRNKGNFPGRFSGRQFSNSRSEMNVSTLELGDSALYLCASSLDGDLGNTIYFGEGSWLTVV.

This chain connects TRBV6-7 to TRBJ2-2; the match to TRBD2 covers 8 bases. TRBV6-7 is recorded as an ORF, its role being uncertain. Losses at the gene ends were 2 bases for V and 2 bases for J; bases not matched to a gene: 10. The CDR3 has 18 amino acids. Here the CDR3 DNA reads TGTGCCAGCAGTTACGAGGGGCTAGCGGGTTGTAACACCGGGGAGCTGTTTTTT. It codes for CASSYEGLAGCNTGELFF.

The J gene is TRBJ1-5, the V gene TRBV24-1, with 9 nucleotides matching TRBD1. This CDR3 contains 14 residues. Trimming at V came to 5 bases and at J to 6 bases, leaving 4 bases not matched to a gene. Germline V lookup: CDR1 KGHDR, CDR2 SFDVKD. The CDR3 DNA reads as TGTGCCACCAGTGGAACAGGGGGCGTTCAGCCCCAGCATTTT. Its translation: CATSGTGGVQPQHF.

The J gene is TRBJ2-2, the V gene TRBV27; 7 bases fit TRBD1. Germline V gene lookup returns CDR1 MNHEY and CDR2 SMNVEV (reference sequence). V was clipped by 5 bases and J by 4 bases; unmatched bases: 10. There are 16 residues in the CDR3. CDR3 region: CASSGWMTGITGELFF. DNA for the CDR3: TGTGCCAGCAGTGGCTGGATGACAGGGATCACCGGGGAGCTGTTTTTT.

This clone was seen once. The CDR3 is CASSLGGPANYGYTF. The CDR3 DNA follows: TGTGCCAGCAGCTTAGGCGGACCAGCTAACTATGGCTACACCTTC. The genes are TRBV11-2 and TRBJ1-2, with no clear D. The CDR3 is 15 amino acids. The V end lost 1 base, the J end lost 0 bases, and 9 bases lay between the germline ends. The germline CDR1 and CDR2 sequences are SGHAT and FQNNGV.

The rearrangement uses TRBV6-6 and TRBJ1-1; D is unclear. The CDR3 extends over 15 amino acids. Germline values: CDR1 MNHNY, CDR2 SVGAGI (reference sequence). V lost 0 bases and J lost 4, with 12 bases in between. As DNA, the CDR3 is TGTGCCAGCAGTTACTCCCAAGGGCGGAGCACTGAAGCTTTCTTT. Its translation is CASSYSQGRSTEAFF.

This chain links TRBV11-2 with TRBJ1-3; D not resolved. V was shortened by 3 bases and J by 0 bases, with 12 bases between the two germline ends. The CDR3 loop spans 16 amino acids. CDR1 is SGHAT and CDR2 is FQNNGV in the germline V gene. CDR3 protein: CASSLSDKLSGNTIYF. The CDR3 DNA reads TGTGCCAGCAGCTTGAGCGACAAACTCTCTGGAAACACCATATATTTT.

This clone occurred a few times. The chain uses TRBV30 and TRBJ2-1, with 11 bases matching TRBD2. Germline CDR1 GTSNPN, CDR2 SVGIG (reference sequence). With V trimmed by 4 bases and J by 5 bases, 10 bases remained unmatched. The CDR3 covers 16 residues. The CDR3 DNA follows: TGTGCCTGGACCCCAGAGGTAGCGGGAGGGCACAATGAGCAGTTCTTC. Amino acid sequence: CAWTPEVAGGHNEQFF.

This chain joins TRBV24-1 and TRBJ1-6; D is unclear. Between the trimmed V and J ends, which lost 4 bases and 9 bases, there was a span of 6 bases. Germline values: CDR1 KGHDR, CDR2 SFDVKD. This CDR3 has 12 residues. The CDR3 region is CATSDPLSPLHF. The CDR3 nucleotides read TGTGCCACCAGTGACCCTCTTTCACCCCTCCACTTT.

The V gene is TRBV6-5, the J gene TRBJ2-7, with a weak D call TRBD1 (5 bases). With 7 bases removed from V and 7 bases from J, the gap between germline ends came to 23 bases. The CDR3 sequence is 15 residues long. Germline V gene data show CDR1 as MNHEY and CDR2 as SVGAGI. The CDR3 DNA reads as TGTGCCAGCACCCCAACCTGGCAGGGCCTCTATGAGCAGTACTTC. Protein product: CASTPTWQGLYEQYF.

The rearrangement joins TRBV2 to TRBJ1-5, with TRBD1 as a possible D gene (5 bases). The CDR3 is made up of 12 amino acids. Trimming cost V 7 bases and J 7 bases, with 11 bases left between them. Germline V gene data show CDR1 as SNHLY and CDR2 as FYNNEI. The CDR3 loop is CASNGQGQPQHF. CDR3 DNA sequence: TGTGCCAGCAATGGTCAGGGCCAGCCCCAGCATTTT.

The chain combines TRBV28 with TRBJ1-2; no firm D call. V lost 3 bases and J lost 4, with 6 bases in between. Germline CDR1 MDHEN, CDR2 SYDVKM. This CDR3 has 12 amino acids. This CDR3 reads CASSLQVYGYTF. In nucleotides, the CDR3 is TGTGCCAGCAGTTTGCAGGTCTATGGCTACACCTTC.

Comments on this clone: This sample includes further DNA sequences coding for the same CDR3. The gene calls are TRBV9 and TRBJ1-4; perhaps TRBD1 as D (5 bases). V was shortened by 2 bases and J by 5 bases, with 10 bases between the two germline ends. The CDR3 runs to 14 residues. Germline-derived CDR1 and CDR2 are SGDLS and YYNGEE. CDR3 sequence: CASSVGTVNEKLFF. CDR3 sequence (DNA): TGTGCCAGCAGCGTCGGGACGGTGAATGAAAAACTGTTTTTT.

V gene TRBV5-4 combines with J gene TRBJ2-7; 8 bases match TRBD2. The germline CDR1 and CDR2 sequences are SGHNT and YYREEE (reference sequence). The CDR3 has 14 amino acids. The J segment lost 4 bases and the V segment lost 4 bases, leaving 7 bases of the junction unmatched. The CDR3 DNA reads TGTGCCAGCAGCGGACCGGGACTAGAATACGAGCAGTACTTC. Translation gives CASSGPGLEYEQYF.

V gene TRBV5-6 combines with J gene TRBJ2-7, with D perhaps matching TRBD1 or TRBD2 (5 bases each). The germline V gene encodes CDR1 SGHDT and CDR2 YYEEEE. The CDR3 consists of 13 residues. Trimming left V 5 bases short and J 2 bases short, with 11 bases between. The CDR3 nucleotides read TGTGCCAGCAGTCGGGACGGGACCTACGAGCAGTACTTC. Amino acids: CASSRDGTYEQYF.

This chain links TRBV28 with TRBJ1-6; D is uncertain. The CDR3 runs to 15 residues. V lost 0 bases to trimming and J lost 5 bases, with 8 bases between them. The germline V gene has CDR1 MDHEN and CDR2 SYDVKM. The CDR3 loop is CASSLWSRDNSPLHF. CDR3 nucleotides: TGTGCCAGCAGTTTATGGTCGAGGGATAATTCACCCCTCCACTTT.

The chain joins TRBV18 to TRBJ1-2; the D gene is possibly TRBD1 (5 bases). Per the germline V gene, CDR1 is KGHSH and CDR2 is LQKENI. CDR3 size: 15 residues. With 0 bases removed from V and 4 bases from J, the gap between germline ends came to 12 bases. This CDR3 is CASSPPEGRIYGYTF. The CDR3 nucleotides are TGTGCCAGCTCACCACCTGAGGGGAGGATCTATGGCTACACCTTC.

A few counts support this clone. This chain uses TRBV5-4 with TRBJ1-3; TRBD1 agrees at 9 bases. With V trimmed by 2 bases and J by 6 bases, 6 bases remained unmatched. Germline CDR1 SGHNT, CDR2 YYREEE (reference sequence). The CDR3 is made up of 15 amino acids. This chain's CDR3 is CASSLSTGGENTIYF. CDR3 DNA: TGTGCCAGCAGCTTATCAACAGGGGGCGAAAACACCATATATTTT.

The sample holds one count of this clone. The chain employs TRBV6-5 and TRBJ2-5; 8 bases map to TRBD2. The CDR3 is made up of 15 amino acids. From germline, CDR1 is MNHEY and CDR2 SVGAGI. The J segment lost 3 bases and the V segment lost 6 bases, leaving 9 bases of the junction unmatched. CDR3 nucleotides: TGTGCCAGCAGCCCCCCGCAACTAGCGGAAGAGACCCAGTACTTC. Protein sequence: CASSPPQLAEETQYF.

The chain combines TRBV2 with TRBJ1-1; D gene ambiguous. The CDR3 totals 14 residues. Trimming pared 4 bases from V and 2 bases from J, leaving 11 bases between. Germline lookup yields CDR1 SNHLY and CDR2 FYNNEI. The CDR3 sequence is CASSVRETNTEAFF. Written as DNA, the CDR3 is TGTGCCAGCAGTGTACGAGAAACCAACACTGAAGCTTTCTTT.

The chain recombines TRBV5-1 with TRBJ1-6; unclear D gene. Trimming removed 0 bases from V and 7 bases from J, with 11 bases in between. The V gene's germline CDR1 is SGHRS and CDR2 YFSETQ. The CDR3 is made up of 15 amino acids. DNA for the CDR3: TGCGCCAGCAGCTTGGAAAGGACGGAGAATTCACCCCTCCACTTT. Its protein is CASSLERTENSPLHF.

The chain links TRBV4-1 to TRBJ2-1, with a possible D match to TRBD1 (6 bases). With 5 bases removed from V and 4 bases from J, the gap between germline ends came to 15 bases. Germline CDR1 is MGHRA and CDR2 is YSYEKL. The CDR3 contains 15 residues. Here the CDR3 reads CASSSLGTPYNEQFF. The DNA for the CDR3 is TGCGCCAGCAGCTCCCTCGGGACACCATACAATGAGCAGTTCTTC.